This TCR beta chain was sequenced in a study of OX40 agonist ivuxolimab in advanced cancers. The overall study: Patients assigned to dose escalation were diagnosed with hepatocellular carcinoma, melanoma, renal cell or head and neck cancer. General study findings and limits: Determination of antigen specificity was not performed for the expanded peripheral T cells.

Note on this clone: Its antigen is not known.

Sequencing was performed with immunoSEQ multiplex PCR; in TCRdb, only in-frame clones are kept and a portion is missing. The sample gives tens of thousands of clones, 90% to 95% of which show up once; roughly 2.5% is in the top ten. The source was CD4+ or CD8+ T cells sorted from blood, collected in a trial of the OX40 agonist ivuxolimab. This sequence originates from an adult with an advanced solid tumor such as melanoma, head and neck, liver or kidney cancer.

CDR3 nucleotide sequence: TGTGCCAGCAGCTTGGATGGGACTCCAAGTAATCAGCCCCAGCATTTT. Amino acid sequence: CASSLDGTPSNQPQHF. The rearrangement uses TRBV5-4 and TRBJ1-5; perhaps TRBD1 as D (5 bases). The CDR3 covers 16 residues. V lost 0 bases to trimming and J lost 4 bases, with 14 bases between them. CDR1 is SGHNT and CDR2 is YYREEE in the germline V gene (reference sequence).